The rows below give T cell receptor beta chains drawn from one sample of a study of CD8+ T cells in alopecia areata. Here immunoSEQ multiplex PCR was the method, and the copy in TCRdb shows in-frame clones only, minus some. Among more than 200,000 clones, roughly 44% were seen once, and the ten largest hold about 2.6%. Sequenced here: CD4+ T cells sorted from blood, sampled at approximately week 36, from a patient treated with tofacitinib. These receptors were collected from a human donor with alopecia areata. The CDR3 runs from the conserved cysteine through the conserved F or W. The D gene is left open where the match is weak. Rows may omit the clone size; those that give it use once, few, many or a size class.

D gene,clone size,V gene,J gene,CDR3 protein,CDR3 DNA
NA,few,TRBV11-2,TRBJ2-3,CASSFATGNTDTQYF,TGTGCCAGCAGCTTCGCTACAGGGAACACAGATACGCAGTATTTT
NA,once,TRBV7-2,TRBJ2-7,CASSSTHEQYF,TGTGCCAGCAGCTCGACCCACGAGCAGTACTTC
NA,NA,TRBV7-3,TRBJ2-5,CASSPGSRETQYF,TGTGCCAGCAGCCCAGGGTCTCGGGAGACCCAGTACTTC
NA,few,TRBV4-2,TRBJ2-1,CASSSYNEQFF,TGTGCCAGCAGCTCCTACAATGAGCAGTTCTTC
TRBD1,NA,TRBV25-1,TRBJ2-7,CASPTRTGGGYEQYF,TGTGCCAGCCCCACCCGGACAGGGGGCGGCTACGAGCAGTACTTC
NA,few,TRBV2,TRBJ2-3,CASSPTRATDTQYF,TGTGCCAGCAGCCCCACGCGGGCCACAGATACGCAGTATTTT
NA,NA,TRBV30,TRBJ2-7,CAWRAGLSSYEQYF,TGTGCCTGGAGGGCCGGGCTAAGCTCCTACGAGCAGTACTTC
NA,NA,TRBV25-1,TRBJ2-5,CASSEEVSEGGLKTQYF,TGTGCCAGCAGTGAAGAGGTCTCAGAGGGAGGACTAAAGACCCAGTACTTC
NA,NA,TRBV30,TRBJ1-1,CAGARGTEAFF,TGTGCCGGGGCTCGGGGCACTGAAGCTTTCTTT
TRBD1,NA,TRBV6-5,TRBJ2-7,CASRRRQGEQYF,TGTGCCAGCAGGCGACGACAGGGAGAGCAGTACTTC
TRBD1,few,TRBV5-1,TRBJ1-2,CASSSSGTGKNYGYTF,TGCGCCAGCAGCTCTTCCGGGACAGGGAAAAACTATGGCTACACCTTC
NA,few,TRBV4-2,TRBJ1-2,CASSQEKGSYGYTF,TGTGCCAGCAGCCAAGAAAAGGGTTCCTATGGCTACACCTTC
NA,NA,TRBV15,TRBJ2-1,CATSRDQGLGEQFF,TGTGCCACCAGCAGAGATCAGGGGCTAGGTGAGCAGTTCTTC
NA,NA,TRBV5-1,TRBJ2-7,CASNVGGGYEQYF,TGCGCCAGCAACGTGGGGGGTGGCTACGAGCAGTACTTC
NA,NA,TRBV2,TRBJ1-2,CASSEARFGRGYGYTF,TGTGCCAGCAGTGAAGCCCGTTTTGGGAGGGGGTATGGCTACACCTTC
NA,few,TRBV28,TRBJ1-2,CASSLSPRTHYGYTF,TGTGCCAGCAGTTTATCCCCTCGAACTCACTATGGCTACACCTTC
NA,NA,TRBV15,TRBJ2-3,CATGWVGTDTQYF,TGTGCCACTGGCTGGGTGGGCACAGATACGCAGTATTTT
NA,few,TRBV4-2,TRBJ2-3,CASSQTGRMSTDTQYF,TGTGCCAGCAGCCAAACGGGGCGGATGAGCACAGATACGCAGTATTTT
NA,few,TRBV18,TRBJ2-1,CASSPLRESYNEQFF,TGTGCCAGCTCACCACTGCGAGAATCCTACAATGAGCAGTTCTTC
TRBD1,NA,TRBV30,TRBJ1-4,CAWKQKTGSGEKLFF,TGTGCCTGGAAACAAAAGACAGGGTCAGGTGAAAAACTGTTTTTT
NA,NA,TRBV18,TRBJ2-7,CASSPGLSYEQYF,TGTGCCAGCTCACCGGGACTCTCCTACGAGCAGTACTTC
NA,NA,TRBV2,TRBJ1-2,CASNNGDYGYTF,TGTGCCAGCAATAATGGGGACTATGGCTACACCTTC
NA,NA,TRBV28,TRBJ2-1,CASSSEVADQQFF,TGTGCCAGCAGTAGCGAGGTGGCGGATCAACAGTTCTTC
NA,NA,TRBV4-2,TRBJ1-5,CASSQVAGSNQPQHF,TGTGCCAGCAGCCAAGTGGCAGGTAGCAATCAGCCCCAGCATTTT
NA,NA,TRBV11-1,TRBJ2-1,CASSSPPSYNEQFF,TGTGCCAGCAGCTCCCCTCCCTCCTACAATGAGCAGTTCTTC
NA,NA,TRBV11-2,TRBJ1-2,CASSLDRTNYGYTF,TGTGCCAGCAGCTTAGATCGGACTAACTATGGCTACACCTTC
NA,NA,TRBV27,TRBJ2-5,CASSPPLGLGGTQYF,TGTGCCAGCAGTCCCCCCCTTGGACTGGGGGGGACCCAGTACTTC
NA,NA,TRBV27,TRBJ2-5,CASSSPRGSGETQYF,TGTGCCAGCTCGAGTCCTAGGGGGTCGGGAGAGACCCAGTACTTC
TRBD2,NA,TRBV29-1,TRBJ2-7,CSVAVGLVKLEQYF,TGCAGCGTTGCGGTAGGACTAGTTAAATTGGAGCAGTACTTC
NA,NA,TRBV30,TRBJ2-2,CAWSVRARTGELFF,TGTGCCTGGAGTGTAAGGGCCCGCACCGGGGAGCTGTTTTTT
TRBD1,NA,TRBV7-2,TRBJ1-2,CASSADRALGGYTF,TGTGCCAGCAGCGCGGACAGGGCTCTCGGTGGCTACACCTTC
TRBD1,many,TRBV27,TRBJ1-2,CASSPWAGGGGYTF,TGTGCCAGCAGTCCATGGGCAGGGGGCGGGGGCTACACCTTC
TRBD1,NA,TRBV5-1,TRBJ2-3,CASSPGTGGEDTQYF,TGCGCCAGCAGCCCAGGGACAGGGGGCGAAGATACGCAGTATTTT
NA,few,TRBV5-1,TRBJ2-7,CASSLVGGSYEQYF,TGCGCCAGCAGCTTGGTCGGGGGTTCCTACGAGCAGTACTTC
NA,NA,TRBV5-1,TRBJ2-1,CASSLIASDQGEQFF,TGCGCCAGCAGCTTGATCGCTAGCGACCAGGGGGAGCAGTTCTTC
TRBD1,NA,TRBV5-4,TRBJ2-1,CASSLRGQGPRPSNEQFF,TGTGCCAGCAGCTTAAGGGGACAGGGTCCTCGCCCCTCCAATGAGCAGTTCTTC
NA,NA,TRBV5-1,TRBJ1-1,CASSLGSRTYTEAFF,TGCGCCAGCAGCTTGGGCAGCCGGACCTACACTGAAGCTTTCTTT